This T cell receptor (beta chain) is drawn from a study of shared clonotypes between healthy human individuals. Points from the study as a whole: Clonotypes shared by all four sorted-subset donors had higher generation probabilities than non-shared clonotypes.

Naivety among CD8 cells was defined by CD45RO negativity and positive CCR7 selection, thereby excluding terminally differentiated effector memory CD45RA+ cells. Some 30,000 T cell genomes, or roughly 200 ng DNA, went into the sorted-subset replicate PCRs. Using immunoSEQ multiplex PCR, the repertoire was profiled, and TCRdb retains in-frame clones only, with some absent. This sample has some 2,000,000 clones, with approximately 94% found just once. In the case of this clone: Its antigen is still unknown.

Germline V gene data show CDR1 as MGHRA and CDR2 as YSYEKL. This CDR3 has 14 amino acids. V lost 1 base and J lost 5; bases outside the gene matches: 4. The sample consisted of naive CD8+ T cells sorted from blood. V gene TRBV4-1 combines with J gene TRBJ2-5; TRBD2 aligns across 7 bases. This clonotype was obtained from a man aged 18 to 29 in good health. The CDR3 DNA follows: TGCGCCAGCAGCCAAGGGGGAGGGGCCGAGACCCAGTACTTC. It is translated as CASSQGGGAETQYF.